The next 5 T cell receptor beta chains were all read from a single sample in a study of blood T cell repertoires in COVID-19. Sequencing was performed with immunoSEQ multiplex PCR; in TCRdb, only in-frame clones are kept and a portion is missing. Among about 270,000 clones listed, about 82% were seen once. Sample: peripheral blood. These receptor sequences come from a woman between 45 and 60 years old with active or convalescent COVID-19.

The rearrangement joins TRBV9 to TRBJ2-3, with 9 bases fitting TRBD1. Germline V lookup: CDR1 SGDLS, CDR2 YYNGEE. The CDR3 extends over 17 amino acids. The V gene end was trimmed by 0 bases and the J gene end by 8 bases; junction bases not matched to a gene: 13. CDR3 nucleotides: TGTGCCAGCAGCGTAGGACAGGGGGTACCAATGAAGGGTACGCAGTATTTT. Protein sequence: CASSVGQGVPMKGTQYF.

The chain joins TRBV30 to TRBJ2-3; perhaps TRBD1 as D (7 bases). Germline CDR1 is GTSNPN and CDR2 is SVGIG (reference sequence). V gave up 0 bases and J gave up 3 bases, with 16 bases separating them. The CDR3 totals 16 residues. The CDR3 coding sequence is TGTGCCTGGAGTGTCAACAGGGGTGGAGGGACAGATACGCAGTATTTT. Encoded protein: CAWSVNRGGGTDTQYF.

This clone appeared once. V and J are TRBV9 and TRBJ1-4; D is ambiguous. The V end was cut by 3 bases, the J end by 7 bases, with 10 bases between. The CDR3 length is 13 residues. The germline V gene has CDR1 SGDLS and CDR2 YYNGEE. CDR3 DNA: TGTGCCAGCAGCGAAGAGGGTGTTGAAAAACTGTTTTTT. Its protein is CASSEEGVEKLFF.

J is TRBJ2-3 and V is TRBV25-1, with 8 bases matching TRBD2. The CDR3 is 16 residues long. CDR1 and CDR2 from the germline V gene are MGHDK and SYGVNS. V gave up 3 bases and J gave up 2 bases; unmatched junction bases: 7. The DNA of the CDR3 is TGTGCCAGCAGTGATGGGCTAGCGGGCTCCACAGATACGCAGTATTTT. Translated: CASSDGLAGSTDTQYF.

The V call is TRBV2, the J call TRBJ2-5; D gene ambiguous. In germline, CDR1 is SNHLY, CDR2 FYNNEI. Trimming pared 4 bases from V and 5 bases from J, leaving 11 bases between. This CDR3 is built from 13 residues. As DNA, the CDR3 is TGTGCCAGCAGTGCGGAAGCGAGGGAGACCCAGTACTTC. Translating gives CASSAEARETQYF.